What follows describes a single T cell receptor (beta chain). As yet, its antigen is unknown. This sample was included in a study of memory CD4+ T cells and cytomegalovirus serostatus. Study context: This sample comes from healthy Belgian adults, several CMV seropositive, around 26 seronegative. General study findings and limits: Each of approximately 70 CMV-associated TCRbeta sequences occurred in one to five individuals.

J was trimmed by 10 bases and V by 5 bases; bases with no gene match: 8. The CDR3 length is 14 residues. Looked up from germline, CDR1 is KGHSH and CDR2 is LQKENI. Only in-frame clones appear in the TCRdb table, and some are missing; sequencing was by immunoSEQ multiplex PCR. This sample carries 30,000 to 50,000 clones, 60% to 85% of them seen once, and the ten largest clones take 0.6% to 0.9%. The sort gate was single viable CD3+CD4+CD8-CD45RO+ cells for memory CD4+ T cells. This chain connects TRBV18 to TRBJ1-1; 12 bases fit TRBD1. The sequence came from an adult in good health and CMV-seronegative. Material for sequencing was memory CD4+ T cells from blood. CDR3 DNA: TGTGCCAGCTCAGCTACCGGGACAGGGGGCTTAGCTTTCTTT. Amino acid sequence: CASSATGTGGLAFF.